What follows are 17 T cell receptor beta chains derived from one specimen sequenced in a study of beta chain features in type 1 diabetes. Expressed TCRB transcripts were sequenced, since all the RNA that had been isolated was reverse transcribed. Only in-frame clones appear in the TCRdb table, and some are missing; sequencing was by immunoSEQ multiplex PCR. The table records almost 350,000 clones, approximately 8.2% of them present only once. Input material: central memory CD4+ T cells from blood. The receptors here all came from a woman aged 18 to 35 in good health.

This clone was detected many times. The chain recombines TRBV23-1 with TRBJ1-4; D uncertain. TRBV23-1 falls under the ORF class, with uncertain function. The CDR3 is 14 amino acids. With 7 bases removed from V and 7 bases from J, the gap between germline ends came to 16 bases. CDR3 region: CASTDVQRFEKLFF. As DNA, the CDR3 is TGCGCCAGCACGGACGTACAGAGATTTGAAAAACTGTTTTTT.

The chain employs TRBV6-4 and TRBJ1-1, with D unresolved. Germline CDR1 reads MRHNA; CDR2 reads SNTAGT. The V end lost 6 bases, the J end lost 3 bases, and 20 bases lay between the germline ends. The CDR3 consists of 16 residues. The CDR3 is CASRPPRVWRYTEAFF. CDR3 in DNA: TGTGCCAGCAGGCCGCCGAGGGTCTGGCGGTACACTGAAGCTTTCTTT.

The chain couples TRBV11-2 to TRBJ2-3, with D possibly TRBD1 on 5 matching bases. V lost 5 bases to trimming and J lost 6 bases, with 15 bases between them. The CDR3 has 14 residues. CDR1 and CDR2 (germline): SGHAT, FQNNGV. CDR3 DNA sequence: TGTGCCAGCAGCGCCGTCAGGGCTGGGGATACGCAGTATTTT. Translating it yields CASSAVRAGDTQYF.

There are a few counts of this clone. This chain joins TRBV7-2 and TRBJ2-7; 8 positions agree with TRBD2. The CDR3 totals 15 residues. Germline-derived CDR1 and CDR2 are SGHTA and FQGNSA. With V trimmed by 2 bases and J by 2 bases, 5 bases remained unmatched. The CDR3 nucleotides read TGTGCCAGCAGCTTAACGTTGCGGGGGGCCTACGAGCAGTACTTC. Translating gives CASSLTLRGAYEQYF.

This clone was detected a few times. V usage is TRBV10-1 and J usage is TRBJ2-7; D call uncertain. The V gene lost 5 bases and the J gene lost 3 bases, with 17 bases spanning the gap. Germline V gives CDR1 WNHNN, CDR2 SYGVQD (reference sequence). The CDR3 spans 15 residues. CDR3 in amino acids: CASSRKTPTYYEQYF. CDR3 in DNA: TGCGCCAGCAGTCGGAAGACTCCTACTTACTACGAGCAGTACTTC.

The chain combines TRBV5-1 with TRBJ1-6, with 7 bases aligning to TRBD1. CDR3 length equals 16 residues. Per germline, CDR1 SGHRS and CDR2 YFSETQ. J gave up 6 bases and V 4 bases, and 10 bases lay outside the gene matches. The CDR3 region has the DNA TGCGCCAGCAGCCAAGAATCATACAGGGGTAATTCACCCCTCCACTTT. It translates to CASSQESYRGNSPLHF. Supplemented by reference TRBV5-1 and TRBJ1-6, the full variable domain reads KAGVTQTPRYLIKTRGQQVTLSCSPISGHRSVSWYQQTPGQGLQFLFEYFSETQRNKGNFPGRFSGRQFSNSRSEMNVSTLELGDSALYLCASSQESYRGNSPLHFGNGTRLTVT.

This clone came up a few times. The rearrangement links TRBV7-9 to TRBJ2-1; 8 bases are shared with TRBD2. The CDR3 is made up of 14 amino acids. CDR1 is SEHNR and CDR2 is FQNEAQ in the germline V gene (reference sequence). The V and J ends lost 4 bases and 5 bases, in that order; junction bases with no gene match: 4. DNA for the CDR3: TGTGCCAGCAGCTCGGGAGGGCGCGACAATGAGCAGTTCTTC. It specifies CASSSGGRDNEQFF.

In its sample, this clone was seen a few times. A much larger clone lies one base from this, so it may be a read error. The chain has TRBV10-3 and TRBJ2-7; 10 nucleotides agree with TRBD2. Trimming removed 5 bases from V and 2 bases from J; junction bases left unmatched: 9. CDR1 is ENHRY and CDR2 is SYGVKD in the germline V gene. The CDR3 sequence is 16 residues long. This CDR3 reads CAISTSGERGAYEQYF. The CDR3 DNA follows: TGTGCCATCAGTACTAGCGGGGAACGGGGCGCCTACGAGCAGTACTTC.

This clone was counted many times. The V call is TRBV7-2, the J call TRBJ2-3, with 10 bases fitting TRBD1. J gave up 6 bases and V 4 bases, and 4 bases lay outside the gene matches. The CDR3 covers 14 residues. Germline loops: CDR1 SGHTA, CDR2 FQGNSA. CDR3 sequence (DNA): TGTGCCAGCAGCTGGGACAGGGGCATGGATACGCAGTATTTT. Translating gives CASSWDRGMDTQYF.

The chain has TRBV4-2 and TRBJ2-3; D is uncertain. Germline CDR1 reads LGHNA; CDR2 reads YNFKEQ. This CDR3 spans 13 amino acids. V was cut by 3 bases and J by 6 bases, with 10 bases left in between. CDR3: CASSHRFADTQYF. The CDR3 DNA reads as TGTGCCAGCAGCCATCGTTTCGCGGATACGCAGTATTTT.

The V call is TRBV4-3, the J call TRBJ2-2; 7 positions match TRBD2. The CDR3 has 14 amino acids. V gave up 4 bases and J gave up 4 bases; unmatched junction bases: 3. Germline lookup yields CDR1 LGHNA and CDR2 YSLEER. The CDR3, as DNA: TGCGCCAGCAGCCTATCTAGCGGCACCGGGGAGCTGTTTTTT. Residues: CASSLSSGTGELFF.

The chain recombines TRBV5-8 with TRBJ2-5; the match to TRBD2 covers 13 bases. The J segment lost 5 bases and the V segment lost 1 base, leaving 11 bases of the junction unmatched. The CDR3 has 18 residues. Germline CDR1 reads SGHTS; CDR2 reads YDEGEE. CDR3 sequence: CASSLQVTSGRTGETQYF. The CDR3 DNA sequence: TGTGCCAGCAGCTTGCAAGTGACTAGCGGGAGGACCGGGGAGACCCAGTACTTC.

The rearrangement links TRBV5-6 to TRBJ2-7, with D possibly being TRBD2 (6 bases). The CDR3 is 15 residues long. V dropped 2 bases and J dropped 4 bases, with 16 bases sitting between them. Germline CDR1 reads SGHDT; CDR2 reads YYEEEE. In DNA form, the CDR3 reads TGTGCCAGCAGCTTAGGGGACCGCGGGGTTTACGAGCAGTACTTC. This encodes CASSLGDRGVYEQYF.

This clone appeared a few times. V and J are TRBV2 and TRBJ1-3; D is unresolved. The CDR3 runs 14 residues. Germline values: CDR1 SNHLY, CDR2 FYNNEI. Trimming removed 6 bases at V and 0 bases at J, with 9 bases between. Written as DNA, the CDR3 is TGTGCCAGCAGCCGGGCCGACTCTGGAAACACCATATATTTT. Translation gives CASSRADSGNTIYF.

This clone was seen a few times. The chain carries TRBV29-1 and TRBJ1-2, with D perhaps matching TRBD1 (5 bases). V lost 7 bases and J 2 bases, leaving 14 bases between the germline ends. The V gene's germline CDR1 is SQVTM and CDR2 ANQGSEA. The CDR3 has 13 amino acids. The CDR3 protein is CSDLDAGNYGYTF. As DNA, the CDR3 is TGCAGCGACCTAGACGCAGGGAACTATGGCTACACCTTC. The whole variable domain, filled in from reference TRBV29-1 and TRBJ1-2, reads SAVISQKPSRDICQRGTSLTIQCQVDSQVTMMFWYRQQPGQSLTLIATANQGSEATYESGFVIDKFPISRPNLTFSTLTVSNMSPEDSSIYLCSDLDAGNYGYTFGSGTRLTVV.

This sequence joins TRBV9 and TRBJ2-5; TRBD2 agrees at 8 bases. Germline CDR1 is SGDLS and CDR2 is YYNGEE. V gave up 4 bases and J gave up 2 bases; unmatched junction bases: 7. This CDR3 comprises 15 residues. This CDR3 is CASSPRGERQETQYF. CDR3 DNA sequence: TGTGCCAGCAGCCCGCGGGGGGAGCGGCAAGAGACCCAGTACTTC.

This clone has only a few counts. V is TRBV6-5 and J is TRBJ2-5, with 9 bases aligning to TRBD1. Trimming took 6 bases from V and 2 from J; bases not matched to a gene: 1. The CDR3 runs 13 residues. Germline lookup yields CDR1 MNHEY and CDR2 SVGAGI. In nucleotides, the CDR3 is TGTGCCAGCAGGGGGACAGGGCAAGAGACCCAGTACTTC. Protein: CASRGTGQETQYF.